Described below is a single T cell receptor (beta chain) sequence and its context. Its antigen is unidentified. Germline lookup yields CDR1 SNHLY and CDR2 FYNNEI. The V and J ends lost 9 bases and 2 bases, in that order; junction bases with no gene match: 6. This CDR3 has 13 residues. The entry originates in a study of T cell clonotyping in hematopoietic cell transplantation. Overall study results and limits: No sorting was done, leaving CD4 and CD8 contributions mixed. Higher Inverse Simpson Index values in graft donor and pretransplant recipient predicted broader posttransplant TCR diversity. Few recipient clonotypes overlapped donors; over 95% were de novo at given depth.

Some clones are missing from TCRdb's copy, which holds only in-frame ones; the method was immunoSEQ multiplex PCR. This table has under 9,500 clones, approximately 85% appearing once. The chain uses TRBV2 and TRBJ1-1; 7 nucleotides agree with TRBD1. The source of this sequence is a female patient in her thirties or forties who had an allogeneic stem cell transplant, so the T cells may come from the graft donor. Some clones in this sample may be carry-over from other donors' samples. Specimen: PBMCs, collected 180 days after allogeneic stem cell transplant. CDR3 nucleotide sequence: TGTGCCAGTCACGACAGGGATAACACTGAAGCTTTCTTT. This codes for CASHDRDNTEAFF.